This T cell receptor beta chain was recovered during a study of CD8 T cells in Susac syndrome. TCR beta sequencing was performed on blood CD8+ and CD4+ T cells. Relapsing-remitting disease, either stable or active, was present in the multiple sclerosis controls, who were treatment-naive patients. Random hexamers served to reverse transcribe about 0.5 to 1 ug RNA. An immunoSEQ multiplex PCR amplified TCR beta CDR3 over 54 Vbeta and 13 Jbeta. TCRdb reanalysed the immunoSEQ multiplex PCR reads using MiXCR and keeps one entry per CDR3 protein. Here the sample spans around 140,000 distinct CDR3 sequences, roughly 76% being singletons. The CDR3 loop spans 13 amino acids. Germline V lookup: CDR1 SGHDT, CDR2 YYEEEE. V was cut by 0 bases and J by 8 bases, with 11 bases left in between.

The sequencing input was CD8+ T cells from PBMCs. The receptor was isolated from a human donor with multiple sclerosis. This chain uses TRBV5-6 with TRBJ1-1; D may be TRBD1 (6 bases). The CDR3, as DNA: TGTGCCAGCAGCTTGGGGTGGGGGCCAGAAGCTTTCTTT. Amino acid sequence: CASSLGWGPEAFF.